This TCR beta chain was sequenced in a study of blood T cell repertoires in COVID-19. In the study overall: The United States, Italy and Spain were the sources of the acute and convalescent COVID-19 samples. Nucleic acid was either cDNA or gDNA, and it came from T cells, B-cell-depleted T cells, or PBMCs.

As handled by the study authors: Amplifying reference gene primers gave estimates of nucleated cell counts. Only in-frame clones appear in the TCRdb table, and some are missing; sequencing was by immunoSEQ multiplex PCR. The V and J calls and clone size are taken from that table; D and trimming were inferred from the DNA. The repertoire holds some 250,000 clones, with around four fifths as singletons. J was trimmed by 7 bases and V by 3 bases; bases with no gene match: 11. Germline assignment: CDR1 WSHSY and CDR2 SAAADI. CDR3 size: 15 residues. Material: peripheral blood. This chain uses TRBV10-2 with TRBJ2-7; 8 nucleotides match TRBD1. The TCR originated in a man aged 25 to 40 who had recovered from COVID-19. CDR3 bases: TGCGCCAGCAGTGACCATGGGACAGGCCCCCTGGAGCAGTACTTC. This encodes CASSDHGTGPLEQYF.